This T cell receptor (beta chain) was identified in a study of technical replicates of blood from a few donors. Germline CDR1 SGHDT, CDR2 YYEEEE. V shed 4 bases and J 3 bases; nucleotides not matched to a gene: 10. The CDR3 length is 15 residues. Profiling relied on immunoSEQ multiplex PCR, and the TCRdb table lists in-frame clones only, not all of them. The data contain about 84,000 clones, 93% of them seen just once; the ten biggest clones take up about 0.26%. The sequence was obtained from a human donor in good health. Specimen: T cells isolated from PBMCs. The chain couples TRBV5-6 to TRBJ2-7; 7 positions match TRBD2. The DNA of the CDR3 is TGTGCCAGCAGCCCGGAGCGGGGAGCGGACTACGAGCAGTACTTC. Its translation: CASSPERGADYEQYF.